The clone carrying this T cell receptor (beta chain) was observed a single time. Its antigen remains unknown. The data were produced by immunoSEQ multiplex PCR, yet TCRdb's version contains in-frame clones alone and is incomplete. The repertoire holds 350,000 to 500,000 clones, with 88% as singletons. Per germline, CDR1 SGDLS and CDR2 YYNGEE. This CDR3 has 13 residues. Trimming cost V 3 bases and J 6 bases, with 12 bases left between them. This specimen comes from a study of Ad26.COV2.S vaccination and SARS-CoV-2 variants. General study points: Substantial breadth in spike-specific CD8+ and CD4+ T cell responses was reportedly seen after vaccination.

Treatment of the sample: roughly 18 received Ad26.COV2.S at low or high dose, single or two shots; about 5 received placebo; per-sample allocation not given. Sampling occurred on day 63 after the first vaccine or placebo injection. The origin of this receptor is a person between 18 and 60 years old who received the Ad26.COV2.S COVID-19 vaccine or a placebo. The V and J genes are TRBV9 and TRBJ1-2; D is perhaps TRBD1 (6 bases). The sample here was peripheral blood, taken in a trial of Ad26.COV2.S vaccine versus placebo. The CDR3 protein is CASSAQGSHGYTF. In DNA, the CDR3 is TGTGCCAGCAGCGCACAGGGATCTCATGGCTACACCTTC.